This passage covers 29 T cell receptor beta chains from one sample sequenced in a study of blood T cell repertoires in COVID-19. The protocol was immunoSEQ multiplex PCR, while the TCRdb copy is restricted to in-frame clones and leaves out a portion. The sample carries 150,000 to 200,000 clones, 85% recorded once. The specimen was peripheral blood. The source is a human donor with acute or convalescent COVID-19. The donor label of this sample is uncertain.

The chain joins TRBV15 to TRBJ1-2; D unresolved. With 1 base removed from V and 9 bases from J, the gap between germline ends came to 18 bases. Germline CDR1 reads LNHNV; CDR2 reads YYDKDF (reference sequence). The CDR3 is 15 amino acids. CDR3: CATSRVSQTGGSYTF. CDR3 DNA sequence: TGTGCCACCAGCAGAGTATCTCAGACTGGTGGCAGCTACACCTTC.

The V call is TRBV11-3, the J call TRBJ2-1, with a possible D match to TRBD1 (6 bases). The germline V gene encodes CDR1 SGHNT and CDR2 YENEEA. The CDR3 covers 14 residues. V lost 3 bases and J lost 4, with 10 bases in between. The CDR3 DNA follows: TGTGCCAGCAGCTTGGTAGGGGGATACAATGAGCAGTTCTTC. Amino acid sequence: CASSLVGGYNEQFF.

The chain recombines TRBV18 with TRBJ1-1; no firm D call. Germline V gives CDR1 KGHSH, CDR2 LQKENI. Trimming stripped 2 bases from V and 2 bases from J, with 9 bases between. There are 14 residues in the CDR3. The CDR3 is CASSPEGGNTEAFF. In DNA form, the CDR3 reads TGTGCCAGCTCACCAGAGGGTGGTAACACTGAAGCTTTCTTT.

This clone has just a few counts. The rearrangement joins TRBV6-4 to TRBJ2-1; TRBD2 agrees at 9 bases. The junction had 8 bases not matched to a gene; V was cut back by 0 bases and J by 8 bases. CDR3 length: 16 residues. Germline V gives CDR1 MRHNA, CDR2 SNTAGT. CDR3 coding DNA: TGTGCCAGCAGTGACTCGCTTGCGGGGGGGCCTTATGAGCAGTTCTTC. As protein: CASSDSLAGGPYEQFF.

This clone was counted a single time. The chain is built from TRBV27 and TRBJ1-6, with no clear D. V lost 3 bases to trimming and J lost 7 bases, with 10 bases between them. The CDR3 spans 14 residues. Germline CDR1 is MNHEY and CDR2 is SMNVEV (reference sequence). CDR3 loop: CASSFSGWNSPLHF. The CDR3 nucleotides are TGTGCCAGCAGTTTTTCCGGGTGGAATTCACCCCTCCACTTT.

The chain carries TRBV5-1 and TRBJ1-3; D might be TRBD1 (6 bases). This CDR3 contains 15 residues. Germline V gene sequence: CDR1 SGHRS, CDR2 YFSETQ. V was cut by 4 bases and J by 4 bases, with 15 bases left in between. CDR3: CASSTEMGTGNTIYF. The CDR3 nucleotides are TGCGCCAGCAGCACTGAAATGGGGACAGGAAACACCATATATTTT.

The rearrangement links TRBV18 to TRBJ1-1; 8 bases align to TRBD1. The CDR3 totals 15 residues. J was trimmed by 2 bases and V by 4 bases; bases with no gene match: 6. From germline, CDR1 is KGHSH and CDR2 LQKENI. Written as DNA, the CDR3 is TGTGCCAGCTCACTTCCGGACAGGGCCAACACTGAAGCTTTCTTT. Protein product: CASSLPDRANTEAFF. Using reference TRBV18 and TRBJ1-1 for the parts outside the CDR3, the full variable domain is NAGVMQNPRHLVRRRGQEARLRCSPMKGHSHVYWYRQLPEEGLKFMVYLQKENIIDESGMPKERFSAEFPKEGPSILRIQQVVRGDSAAYFCASSLPDRANTEAFFGQGTRLTVV.

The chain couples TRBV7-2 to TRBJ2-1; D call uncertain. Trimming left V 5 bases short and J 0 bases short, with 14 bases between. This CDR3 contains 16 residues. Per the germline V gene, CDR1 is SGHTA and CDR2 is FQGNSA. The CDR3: CASSPLSLSSYNEQFF. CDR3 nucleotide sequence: TGTGCCAGCAGCCCCCTAAGCCTTAGCTCCTACAATGAGCAGTTCTTC.

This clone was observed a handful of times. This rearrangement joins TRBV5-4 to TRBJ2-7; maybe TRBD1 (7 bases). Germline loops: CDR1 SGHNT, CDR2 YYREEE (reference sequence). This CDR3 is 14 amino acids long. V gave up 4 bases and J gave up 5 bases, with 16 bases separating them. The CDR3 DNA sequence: TGTGCCAGCAGCCAATTTGGAGGGGGCCACGAGCAGTACTTC. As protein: CASSQFGGGHEQYF.

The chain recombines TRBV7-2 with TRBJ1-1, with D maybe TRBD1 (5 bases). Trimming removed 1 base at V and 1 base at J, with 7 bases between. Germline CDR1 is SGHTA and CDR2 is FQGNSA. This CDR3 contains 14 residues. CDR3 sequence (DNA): TGTGCCAGCAGCTTAGGTCAGGGGAACACTGAAGCTTTCTTT. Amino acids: CASSLGQGNTEAFF.

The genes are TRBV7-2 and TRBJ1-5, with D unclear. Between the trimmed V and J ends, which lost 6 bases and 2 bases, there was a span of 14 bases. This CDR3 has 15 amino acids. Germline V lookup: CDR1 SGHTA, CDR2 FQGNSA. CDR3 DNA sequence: TGTGCCAGCAGTTATCCAGGTTCGGGCAATCAGCCCCAGCATTTT. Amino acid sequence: CASSYPGSGNQPQHF. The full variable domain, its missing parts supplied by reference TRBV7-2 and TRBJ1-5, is GAGVSQSPSNKVTEKGKDVELRCDPISGHTALYWYRQSLGQGLEFLIYFQGNSAPDKSGLPSDRFSAERTGGSVSTLTIQRTQQEDSAVYLCASSYPGSGNQPQHFGDGTRLSIL.

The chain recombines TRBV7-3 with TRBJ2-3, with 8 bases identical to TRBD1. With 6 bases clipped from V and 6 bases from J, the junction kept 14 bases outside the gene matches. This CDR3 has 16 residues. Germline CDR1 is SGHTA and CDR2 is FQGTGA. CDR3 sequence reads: CASSNRPGQALDTQYF. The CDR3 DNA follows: TGTGCCAGCAGTAACAGGCCGGGACAGGCCCTTGATACGCAGTATTTT.

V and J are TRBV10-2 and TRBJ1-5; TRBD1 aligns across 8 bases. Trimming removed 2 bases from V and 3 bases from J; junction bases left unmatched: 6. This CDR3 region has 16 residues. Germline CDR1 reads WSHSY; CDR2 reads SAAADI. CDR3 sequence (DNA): TGCGCCAGCAGTGAGACCCGACAGGGGTACAATCAGCCCCAGCATTTT. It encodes CASSETRQGYNQPQHF.

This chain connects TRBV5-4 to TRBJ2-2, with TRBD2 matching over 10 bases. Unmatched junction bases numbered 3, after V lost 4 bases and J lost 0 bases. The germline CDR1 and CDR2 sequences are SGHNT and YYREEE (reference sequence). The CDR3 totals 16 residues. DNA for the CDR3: TGTGCCAGCAGCGGAACTAGCGGGACGAACACCGGGGAGCTGTTTTTT. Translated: CASSGTSGTNTGELFF.

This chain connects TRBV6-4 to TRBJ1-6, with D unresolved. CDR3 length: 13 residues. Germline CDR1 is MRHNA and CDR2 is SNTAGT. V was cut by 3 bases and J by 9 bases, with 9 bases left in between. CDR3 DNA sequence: TGTGCCAGCAGTGAATCCGACATTTCACCCCTCCACTTT. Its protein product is CASSESDISPLHF.

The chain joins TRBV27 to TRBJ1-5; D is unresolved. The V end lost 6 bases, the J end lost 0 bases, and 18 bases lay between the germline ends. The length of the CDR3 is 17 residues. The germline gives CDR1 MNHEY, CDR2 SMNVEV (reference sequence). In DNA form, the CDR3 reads TGTGCCAGCAGCCTAACTCACAGACACAATAGCAATCAGCCCCAGCATTTT. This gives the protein CASSLTHRHNSNQPQHF.

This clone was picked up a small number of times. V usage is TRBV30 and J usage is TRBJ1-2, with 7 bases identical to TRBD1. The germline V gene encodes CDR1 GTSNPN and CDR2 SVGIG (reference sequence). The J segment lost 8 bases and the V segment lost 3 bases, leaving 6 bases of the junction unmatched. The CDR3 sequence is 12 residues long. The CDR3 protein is CAWRRTGVGYTF. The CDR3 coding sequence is TGTGCCTGGAGGCGTACAGGGGTAGGCTACACCTTC.

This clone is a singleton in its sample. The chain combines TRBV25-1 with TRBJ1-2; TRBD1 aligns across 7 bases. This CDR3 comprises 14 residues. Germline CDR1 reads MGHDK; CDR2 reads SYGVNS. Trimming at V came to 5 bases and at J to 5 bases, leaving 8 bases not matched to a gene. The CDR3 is CASSMMGQSYGYTF. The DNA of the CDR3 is TGTGCCAGCAGTATGATGGGACAGAGTTATGGCTACACCTTC.

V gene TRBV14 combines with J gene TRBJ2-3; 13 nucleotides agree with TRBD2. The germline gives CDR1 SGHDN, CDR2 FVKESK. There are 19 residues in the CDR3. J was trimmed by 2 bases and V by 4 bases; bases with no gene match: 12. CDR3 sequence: CASSPSRTSGGPFTDTQYF. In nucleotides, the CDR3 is TGTGCCAGCAGCCCCAGCCGGACTAGCGGGGGCCCTTTCACAGATACGCAGTATTTT. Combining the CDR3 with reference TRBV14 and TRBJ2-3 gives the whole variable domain EAGVTQFPSHSVIEKGQTVTLRCDPISGHDNLYWYRRVMGKEIKFLLHFVKESKQDESGMPNNRFLAERTGGTYSTLKVQPAELEDSGVYFCASSPSRTSGGPFTDTQYFGPGTRLTVL.

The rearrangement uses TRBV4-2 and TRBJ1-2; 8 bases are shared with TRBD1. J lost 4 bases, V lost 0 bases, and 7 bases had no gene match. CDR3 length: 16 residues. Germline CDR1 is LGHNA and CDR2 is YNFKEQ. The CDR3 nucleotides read TGTGCCAGCAGCCAAGATCGAGGGGACAGGACCTATGGCTACACCTTC. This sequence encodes CASSQDRGDRTYGYTF.

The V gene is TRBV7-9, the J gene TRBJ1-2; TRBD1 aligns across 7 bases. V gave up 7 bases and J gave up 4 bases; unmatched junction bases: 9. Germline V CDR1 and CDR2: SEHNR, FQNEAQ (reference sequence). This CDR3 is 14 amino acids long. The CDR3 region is CASTSAGTAYGYTF. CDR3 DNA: TGTGCCAGCACCTCTGCCGGGACAGCCTATGGCTACACCTTC.

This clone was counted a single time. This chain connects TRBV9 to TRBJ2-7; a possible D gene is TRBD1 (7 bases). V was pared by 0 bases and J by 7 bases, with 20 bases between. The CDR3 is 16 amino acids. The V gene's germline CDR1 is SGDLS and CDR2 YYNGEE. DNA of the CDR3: TGTGCCAGCAGCGTAGCTGGGGGGACAGTCTCTAGGGAGCAGTACTTC. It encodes CASSVAGGTVSREQYF.

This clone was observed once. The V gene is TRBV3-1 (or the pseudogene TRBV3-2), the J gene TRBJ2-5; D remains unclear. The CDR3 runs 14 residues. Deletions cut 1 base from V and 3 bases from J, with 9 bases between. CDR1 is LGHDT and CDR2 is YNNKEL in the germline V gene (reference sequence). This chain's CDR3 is CASSQVPREETQYF. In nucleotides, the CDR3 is TGTGCCAGCAGCCAAGTCCCAAGAGAAGAGACCCAGTACTTC.

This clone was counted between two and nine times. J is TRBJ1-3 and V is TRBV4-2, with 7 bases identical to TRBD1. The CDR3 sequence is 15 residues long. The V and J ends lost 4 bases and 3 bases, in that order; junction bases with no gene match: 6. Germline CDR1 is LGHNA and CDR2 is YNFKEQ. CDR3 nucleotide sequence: TGTGCCAGCAGCCCTGGGGGGACAGATGGAAACACCATATATTTT. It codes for CASSPGGTDGNTIYF.

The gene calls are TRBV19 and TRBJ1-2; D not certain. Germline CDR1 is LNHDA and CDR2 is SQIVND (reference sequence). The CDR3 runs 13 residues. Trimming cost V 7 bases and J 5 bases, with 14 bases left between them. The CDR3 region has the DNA TGTGCCAGTACCCCCCCGAGCCCGTATGGCTACACCTTC. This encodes CASTPPSPYGYTF.

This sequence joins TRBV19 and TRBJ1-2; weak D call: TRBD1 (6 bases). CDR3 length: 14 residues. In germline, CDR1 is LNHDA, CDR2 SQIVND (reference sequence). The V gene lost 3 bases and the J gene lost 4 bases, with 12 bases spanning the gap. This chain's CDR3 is CASSIPGDIYGYTF. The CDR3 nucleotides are TGTGCCAGTAGTATTCCAGGGGACATCTATGGCTACACCTTC.

CDR3 loop: CASSPRTGTEAFF. CDR3 DNA: TGTGCCAGCAGCCCCCGGACAGGGACTGAAGCTTTCTTT. The J gene is TRBJ1-1, the V gene TRBV12-3 or TRBV12-4, with 8 positions matching TRBD1. CDR3 size: 13 residues. V lost 6 bases and J lost 5; bases outside the gene matches: 5.

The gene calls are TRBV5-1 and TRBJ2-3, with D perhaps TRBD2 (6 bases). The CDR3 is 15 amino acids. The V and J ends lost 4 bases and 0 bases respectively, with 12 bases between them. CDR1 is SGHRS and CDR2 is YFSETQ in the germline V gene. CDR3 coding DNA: TGCGCCAGCAGCCCGAACGGGGGTAGCACAGATACGCAGTATTTT. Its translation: CASSPNGGSTDTQYF.

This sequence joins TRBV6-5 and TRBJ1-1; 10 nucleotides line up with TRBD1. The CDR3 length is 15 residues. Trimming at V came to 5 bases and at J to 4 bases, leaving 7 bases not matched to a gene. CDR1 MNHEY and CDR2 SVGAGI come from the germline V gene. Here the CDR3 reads CASSRRQGAFTEAFF. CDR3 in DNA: TGTGCCAGCAGTCGCCGACAGGGGGCTTTCACTGAAGCTTTCTTT.